A selection of T cell receptor beta chains follows, all from one sample in a study of T cell changes during pregnancy in multiple sclerosis. Some clones are missing from TCRdb's copy, which holds only in-frame ones; the method was immunoSEQ multiplex PCR. The data contain 78,000 or so clones, about 92% of them seen just once; the ten biggest clones take up more than 1.4%. The sequenced sample was peripheral blood, obtained before pregnancy. These receptors originate from a female donor with multiple sclerosis, enrolled in a pregnancy study. Each CDR3 is given with its conserved first and last residue.

j_gene: TRBJ2-7
v_gene: TRBV10-1
CDR3aa: CASSGQGEREQYF

j_gene: TRBJ2-7
v_gene: TRBV5-1
CDR3aa: CASSKSGPVGEQYF

j_gene: TRBJ1-3
v_gene: TRBV14
CDR3aa: CASSLGTGGNTIYF

j_gene: TRBJ2-3
v_gene: TRBV11-2
CDR3aa: CASSRQGWTDTQYF

j_gene: TRBJ2-5
v_gene: TRBV14
CDR3aa: CASSQLPGGLGETQYF

j_gene: TRBJ2-5
v_gene: TRBV9
CDR3aa: CASSVEFAGARETQYF

j_gene: TRBJ1-4
v_gene: TRBV7-9
CDR3aa: CASSSQEDNEKLFF

j_gene: TRBJ1-1
v_gene: TRBV30
CDR3aa: CAWEGEQGDTEAFF

j_gene: TRBJ2-7
v_gene: TRBV5-5
CDR3aa: CASSFHPDTYEQYF

j_gene: TRBJ2-1
v_gene: TRBV9
CDR3aa: CASSPRPTSVNEQFF

j_gene: TRBJ2-2
v_gene: TRBV11-2
CDR3aa: CASSGLAGHTGELFF

j_gene: TRBJ2-2
v_gene: TRBV27
CDR3aa: CASSAGLAGAPARTGELFF

j_gene: TRBJ2-7
v_gene: TRBV18
CDR3aa: CASSSTGDRAREQYF

j_gene: TRBJ2-1
v_gene: TRBV2
CDR3aa: CASRARTSGGPGFF

j_gene: TRBJ2-3
v_gene: TRBV5-1
CDR3aa: CASSLTPGGGAGGDTQYF

j_gene: TRBJ1-2
v_gene: TRBV27
CDR3aa: CASSFSTGTGGDQGYGYTF

j_gene: TRBJ1-5
v_gene: TRBV30
CDR3aa: CAGGQGSPDQPQHF

j_gene: TRBJ2-7
v_gene: TRBV18
CDR3aa: CASSPGLAGGEQYF

j_gene: TRBJ2-7
v_gene: TRBV18
CDR3aa: CASSPFFSGYEQYF

j_gene: TRBJ2-4
v_gene: TRBV2
CDR3aa: CASSLGRGTKNIQYF

j_gene: TRBJ1-1
v_gene: TRBV19
CDR3aa: CASSLSRNTEAFF

j_gene: TRBJ2-1
v_gene: TRBV30
CDR3aa: CAWSPTGVEQFF

j_gene: TRBJ1-4
v_gene: TRBV7-8
CDR3aa: CASSPQTGINEKLFF

j_gene: TRBJ2-3
v_gene: TRBV10-3
CDR3aa: CATLKGAAGLTDTQYF

j_gene: TRBJ2-1
v_gene: TRBV5-1
CDR3aa: CASSLDGQGNNEQFF

j_gene: TRBJ1-1
v_gene: TRBV6-1
CDR3aa: CASRTGSKTEAFF

j_gene: TRBJ1-6
v_gene: TRBV10-3
CDR3aa: CAIRDSGQKRNSPLHF

j_gene: TRBJ2-3
v_gene: TRBV5-1
CDR3aa: CASSLGQVTDTQYF

j_gene: TRBJ2-2
v_gene: TRBV7-8
CDR3aa: CASSLEVLVLAGGLIPGELFF

j_gene: TRBJ1-5
v_gene: TRBV5-1
CDR3aa: CASSTDGDQPQHF

j_gene: TRBJ1-2
v_gene: TRBV2
CDR3aa: CASSETGIANYGYTF

j_gene: TRBJ2-1
v_gene: TRBV7-3
CDR3aa: CASSSQRTGNEQFF

j_gene: TRBJ2-7
v_gene: TRBV29-1
CDR3aa: CSVETQGYYEQYF

j_gene: TRBJ1-1
v_gene: TRBV6-5
CDR3aa: CASIPGLERNTEAFF

j_gene: TRBJ2-2
v_gene: TRBV9
CDR3aa: CASSSHPWGEGDTGELFF

j_gene: TRBJ1-3
v_gene: TRBV7-9
CDR3aa: CASSLGGLIPGNTIYF

j_gene: TRBJ2-7
v_gene: TRBV27
CDR3aa: CASSGPGQSYEQYF

j_gene: TRBJ1-5
v_gene: TRBV7-8
CDR3aa: CASSSSGDQPQHF

j_gene: TRBJ2-1
v_gene: TRBV5-4
CDR3aa: CASSLGPEPYNEQFF

j_gene: TRBJ1-2
v_gene: TRBV7-2
CDR3aa: CASSSRVLDGYTF

j_gene: TRBJ2-1
v_gene: TRBV6-1
CDR3aa: CASSERGGGVNEQFF

j_gene: TRBJ2-3
v_gene: TRBV5-4
CDR3aa: CASSLGGGRTDTQYF

j_gene: TRBJ2-3
v_gene: TRBV7-2
CDR3aa: CASSSPKRGDPSTDTQYF

j_gene: TRBJ2-2
v_gene: TRBV27
CDR3aa: CASSWDRDMRTGELFF

j_gene: TRBJ2-5
v_gene: TRBV5-1
CDR3aa: CASSPGTGTWRGETQYF

j_gene: TRBJ1-3
v_gene: TRBV19
CDR3aa: CASSPGQRDTIYF

j_gene: TRBJ1-2
v_gene: TRBV5-6
CDR3aa: CASSLGTGNGYTF